Listed below are T cell receptor beta chains from one sample, sequenced in a study of metastatic and nonmetastatic thyroid tumors. TCRdb re-called the PCR reads with MiXCR. The sample contains under 95,000 clones, 12% of which appear only once. Specimen: blood. These receptors all stem from a female donor with papillary thyroid cancer or a benign thyroid nodule (not recorded which). Some clones in this sample may be carry-over from other donors' samples. CDR3s leave out the opening cysteine and the closing phenylalanine or tryptophan. The D gene is left open where the match is weak.

j_call | v_call | d_call | cdr3_aa
TRBJ2-7 | TRBV11-1 | TRBD1 | ASSPRSGTDPLEQY
TRBJ2-3 | TRBV4-2 | TRBD2 | ASSLPGLAGGPSTDTQY
TRBJ1-5 | TRBV28 | TRBD1 | ASSPPGQGTQPQH
TRBJ2-1 | TRBV5-6 | . | ASSLGKLAYNEQF
TRBJ2-1 | TRBV30 | . | AWSPTKSGAEF
TRBJ2-5 | TRBV18 | TRBD1 | ASSLSGTGGLETQY
TRBJ2-1 | TRBV11-1 | . | ASIDYINSRGNEQF
TRBJ2-1 | TRBV6-2/TRBV6-3 | TRBD2 | ASSYNPGLAPINEQF
TRBJ1-3 | TRBV13 | . | ASRNAETDSGNTIY
TRBJ2-7 | TRBV6-6 | TRBD2 | ASSSRGLAGGRSYEQY